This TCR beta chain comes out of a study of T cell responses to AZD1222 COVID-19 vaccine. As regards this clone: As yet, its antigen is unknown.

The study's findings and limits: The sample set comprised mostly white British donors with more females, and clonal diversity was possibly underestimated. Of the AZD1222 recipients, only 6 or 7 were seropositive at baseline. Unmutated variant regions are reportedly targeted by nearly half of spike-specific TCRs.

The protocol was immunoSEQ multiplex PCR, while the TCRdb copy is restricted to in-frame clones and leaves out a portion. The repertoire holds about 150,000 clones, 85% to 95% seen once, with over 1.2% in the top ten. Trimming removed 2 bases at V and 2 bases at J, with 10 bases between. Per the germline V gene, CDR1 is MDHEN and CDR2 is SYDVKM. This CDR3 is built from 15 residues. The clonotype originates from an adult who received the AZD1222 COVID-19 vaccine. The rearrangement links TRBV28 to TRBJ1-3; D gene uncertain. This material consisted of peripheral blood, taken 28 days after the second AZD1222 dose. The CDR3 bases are TGTGCCAGCAGTTTAATAGGGCCTCCTGGAAACACCATATATTTT. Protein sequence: CASSLIGPPGNTIYF.